This T cell receptor beta chain was identified during a study of OX40 agonist ivuxolimab in advanced cancers. Study conclusions and caveats: Relatively little clonal expansion, among the lowest observed, appeared in partial responders at 0.1-3.0 mg/kg.

Germline lookup yields CDR1 SGHVS and CDR2 FQNEAQ. The CDR3 is 15 amino acids. V shed 5 bases and J 7 bases; nucleotides not matched to a gene: 9. Concerning this clone itself: Its antigen is as yet unknown.

TCRdb's copy holds only in-frame clones and misses some; the assay was immunoSEQ multiplex PCR. Counted here are roughly 76,000 clones, approximately 82% occurring once; the ten biggest clones make up 1.1%. The input for sequencing was CD4+ or CD8+ T cells sorted from blood, taken in a trial of the OX40 agonist ivuxolimab. The chain combines TRBV7-8 with TRBJ2-5; the match to TRBD2 covers 11 bases. This receptor was taken from an adult with an advanced solid tumor such as melanoma, head and neck, liver or kidney cancer. CDR3 residues: CASSRLAGLLVTQYF. The CDR3 DNA sequence: TGTGCCAGCAGCCGACTAGCGGGGCTGCTTGTGACCCAGTACTTC.